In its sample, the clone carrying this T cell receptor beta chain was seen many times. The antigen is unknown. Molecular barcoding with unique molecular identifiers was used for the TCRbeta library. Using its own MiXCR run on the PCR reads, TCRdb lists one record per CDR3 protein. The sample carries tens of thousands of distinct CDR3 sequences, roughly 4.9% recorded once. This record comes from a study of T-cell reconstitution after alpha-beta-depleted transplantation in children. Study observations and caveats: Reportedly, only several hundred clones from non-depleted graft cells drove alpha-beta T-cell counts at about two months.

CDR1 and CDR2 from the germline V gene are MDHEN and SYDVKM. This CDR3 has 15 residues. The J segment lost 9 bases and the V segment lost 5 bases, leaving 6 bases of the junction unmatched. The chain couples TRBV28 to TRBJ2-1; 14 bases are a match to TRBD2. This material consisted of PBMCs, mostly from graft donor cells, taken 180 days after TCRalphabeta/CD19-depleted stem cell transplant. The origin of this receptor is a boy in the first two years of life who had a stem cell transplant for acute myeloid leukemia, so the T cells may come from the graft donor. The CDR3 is CASSLGLAGASEQFF. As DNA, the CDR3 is TGTGCCAGCAGTCTGGGACTAGCGGGGGCGAGTGAGCAGTTCTTC.